Each of the 22 T cell receptor beta chains below was sequenced from the same sample in a study of cytomegalovirus exposure and HLA in healthy donors. The PCR employed 60 Vbeta primers together with 13 Jbeta primers. Profiled with immunoSEQ multiplex PCR; TCRdb holds only in-frame clones, not every one. The sample consists of approximately 100,000 clones, about two thirds of them appearing once. The specimen sequenced was PBMCs. All receptors come from a female donor in good health and CMV-seronegative.

This clone was detected once. The J gene is TRBJ2-2, the V gene TRBV6-5; 10 bases line up with TRBD1. CDR1 and CDR2 from the germline V gene are MNHEY and SVGAGI. V was pared by 4 bases and J by 5 bases, with 4 bases of the junction left unmatched. The CDR3 totals 15 residues. CDR3 loop: CASSSTGGLTGELFF. CDR3 nucleotides: TGTGCCAGCAGTTCGACAGGGGGCTTGACCGGGGAGCTGTTTTTT.

This clone was seen a single time. The rearrangement joins TRBV7-2 to TRBJ2-7; D might be TRBD2 (5 bases). The CDR3 contains 17 residues. V was trimmed by 1 base and J by 0 bases, leaving 16 bases between them. Looked up from germline, CDR1 is SGHTA and CDR2 is FQGNSA. DNA for the CDR3: TGTGCCAGCAGCTTAGGGCCCGACGGGATTAGCTCCTACGAGCAGTACTTC. Translated: CASSLGPDGISSYEQYF.

J is TRBJ2-7 and V is TRBV5-1; tentative D call: TRBD1 (5 bases). CDR3 length: 15 residues. V was trimmed by 1 base and J by 2 bases, leaving 13 bases between them. CDR1 is SGHRS, CDR2 YFSETQ, per germline. CDR3 sequence reads: CASSLTGESAYEQYF. For the CDR3, the DNA is TGCGCCAGCAGCTTGACAGGAGAGTCGGCCTACGAGCAGTACTTC.

V and J are TRBV12-5 and TRBJ2-7; D call uncertain. Germline V gene lookup returns CDR1 LGHNT and CDR2 FRNRAP. The V and J ends lost 6 bases and 3 bases respectively, with 15 bases between them. This CDR3 comprises 14 residues. DNA for the CDR3: TGTGCTAGTGGCTCAAGGTCGACGGGCTACGAGCAGTACTTC. Amino acids: CASGSRSTGYEQYF.

The sample holds one count of this clone. The rearrangement links TRBV30 to TRBJ2-3; 9 nucleotides match TRBD2. This CDR3 spans 16 amino acids. With V trimmed by 0 bases and J by 2 bases, 6 bases remained unmatched. Germline V lookup: CDR1 GTSNPN, CDR2 SVGIG (reference sequence). For the CDR3, the DNA is TGTGCCTGGAGTGTAGGTTTAGCGGGAGACACAGATACGCAGTATTTT. Encoded protein: CAWSVGLAGDTDTQYF.

This clone appeared a single time. The chain joins TRBV29-1 to TRBJ1-2; a possible D gene is TRBD1 (6 bases). The ends were cut back, 6 bases at V and 0 bases at J, with 23 bases in the middle. This CDR3 has 17 amino acids. Germline V CDR1 and CDR2: SQVTM, ANQGSEA. Written as DNA, the CDR3 is TGCAGCGTGGGGGGGACACGAGAAAGGGGACCTAACTATGGCTACACCTTC. Its translation is CSVGGTRERGPNYGYTF.

In DNA, the CDR3 is TGTGCCAGCGCTCGGGGACTGACTAGCGGGGGATTAAACACCGGGGAGCTGTTTTTT. Translated, it gives CASARGLTSGGLNTGELFF. The chain has TRBV27 and TRBJ2-2; 12 positions agree with TRBD2. The J segment lost 2 bases and the V segment lost 8 bases, leaving 15 bases of the junction unmatched. This CDR3 has 19 amino acids. From germline, CDR1 is MNHEY and CDR2 SMNVEV (reference sequence).

The gene calls are TRBV7-8 and TRBJ2-5; possibly TRBD1 for D (7 bases). V lost 4 bases to trimming and J lost 3 bases, with 18 bases between them. The CDR3 runs 16 residues. Germline V gene data show CDR1 as SGHVS and CDR2 as FQNEAQ. The CDR3 here is CASSSRGTEREETQYF. The CDR3 DNA reads as TGTGCCAGCAGCTCCCGCGGGACAGAGAGGGAAGAGACCCAGTACTTC.

The J gene is TRBJ2-1, the V gene TRBV7-2, with D unclear. The CDR3 contains 13 residues. Germline loops: CDR1 SGHTA, CDR2 FQGNSA. The V end lost 1 base, the J end lost 5 bases, and 6 bases lay between the germline ends. CDR3 coding DNA: TGTGCCAGCAGCTTAGGGGCGAACAATGAGCAGTTCTTC. This codes for CASSLGANNEQFF.

This chain links TRBV7-3 with TRBJ2-1; D is ambiguous. Germline V gene sequence: CDR1 SGHTA, CDR2 FQGTGA. V lost 5 bases and J 2 bases, leaving 16 bases between the germline ends. The CDR3 loop spans 16 amino acids. CDR3 region: CASSRSPRQAYNEQFF. The CDR3 DNA reads as TGTGCCAGCAGCCGAAGTCCCCGGCAGGCCTACAATGAGCAGTTCTTC. Using reference TRBV7-3 and TRBJ2-1 for the parts outside the CDR3, the full variable domain is GAGVSQTPSNKVTEKGKYVELRCDPISGHTALYWYRQSLGQGPEFLIYFQGTGAADDSGLPNDRFFAVRPEGSVSTLKIQRTERGDSAVYLCASSRSPRQAYNEQFFGPGTRLTVL.

The J gene is TRBJ2-5, the V gene TRBV5-1, with a weak D call TRBD2 (6 bases). Trimming took off 0 bases at V and 0 bases at J, with 9 bases between the two ends. The CDR3 sequence is 15 residues long. Germline V lookup: CDR1 SGHRS, CDR2 YFSETQ. In nucleotides, the CDR3 is TGCGCCAGCAGCTTGGACGGGAGAGACCAAGAGACCCAGTACTTC. This codes for CASSLDGRDQETQYF. The full variable domain, in which reference TRBV5-1 and TRBJ2-5 provide the parts outside the CDR3, is KAGVTQTPRYLIKTRGQQVTLSCSPISGHRSVSWYQQTPGQGLQFLFEYFSETQRNKGNFPGRFSGRQFSNSRSEMNVSTLELGDSALYLCASSLDGRDQETQYFGPGTRLLVL.

This chain joins TRBV11-2 and TRBJ2-2; TRBD2 matches 8 bases. Germline CDR1 SGHAT, CDR2 FQNNGV. The CDR3 is 18 amino acids. With 2 bases clipped from V and 8 bases from J, the junction kept 16 bases outside the gene matches. For the CDR3, the DNA is TGTGCCAGCAGCTTAAATCCCGGGACTAGACATTATTCGGGGGAGCTGTTTTTT. Protein product: CASSLNPGTRHYSGELFF. The full variable domain, rest sourced from reference TRBV11-2 and TRBJ2-2, is EAGVAQSPRYKIIEKRQSVAFWCNPISGHATLYWYQQILGQGPKLLIQFQNNGVVDDSQLPKDRFSAERLKGVDSTLKIQPAKLEDSAVYLCASSLNPGTRHYSGELFFGEGSRLTVL.

The chain links TRBV27 to TRBJ2-5; 8 bases align to TRBD1. The germline CDR1 and CDR2 sequences are MNHEY and SMNVEV (reference sequence). The V gene end was trimmed by 6 bases and the J gene end by 2 bases; junction bases not matched to a gene: 5. The CDR3 has 14 amino acids. CDR3 protein: CASRPNRGQETQYF. CDR3 in DNA: TGTGCCAGCAGGCCGAACAGGGGGCAAGAGACCCAGTACTTC.

DNA of the CDR3: TGTGCCTGGAAACAAGACAGGGTTGGTATCTACGAGCAGTACTTC. Translation: CAWKQDRVGIYEQYF. The rearrangement links TRBV30 to TRBJ2-7, with 7 bases lining up with TRBD1. The length of the CDR3 is 15 residues. V dropped 4 bases and J dropped 3; count of bases not matched to a gene: 12. Germline V gene sequence: CDR1 GTSNPN, CDR2 SVGIG (reference sequence). The variable domain in full, completed from reference TRBV30 and TRBJ2-7, reads SQTIHQWPATLVQPVGSPLSLECTVEGTSNPNLYWYRQAAGRGLQLLFYSVGIGQISSEVPQNLSASRPQDRQFILSSKKLLLSDSGFYLCAWKQDRVGIYEQYFGPGTRLTVT.

This clone was detected only a few times. This sequence joins TRBV28 and TRBJ1-2, with D perhaps matching TRBD1 (5 bases). The ends were cut back, 2 bases at V and 8 bases at J, with 21 bases in the middle. Germline V gene data show CDR1 as MDHEN and CDR2 as SYDVKM. The CDR3 loop spans 16 amino acids. The CDR3 spells CASSLPHVGGRGGYTF. The CDR3 DNA is TGTGCCAGCAGTTTACCTCACGTCGGGGGGAGAGGGGGCTACACCTTC.

The gene calls are TRBV11-3 and TRBJ1-1; 7 bases map to TRBD1. The V segment lost 6 bases and the J segment 0 bases; nucleotides outside the gene matches: 7. CDR1 is SGHNT and CDR2 is YENEEA in the germline V gene. The CDR3 is made up of 15 amino acids. CDR3 loop: CASRGEGTVNTEAFF. CDR3 nucleotide sequence: TGTGCCAGCAGGGGCGAAGGGACAGTGAACACTGAAGCTTTCTTT.

The chain employs TRBV18 and TRBJ2-1, with 15 bases fitting TRBD2. V lost 3 bases to trimming and J lost 12 bases; unmatched junction nucleotides: 6. Germline values: CDR1 KGHSH, CDR2 LQKENI. The CDR3 runs 15 residues. Here the CDR3 reads CASSPEGLAGGAQFF. CDR3 sequence (DNA): TGTGCCAGCTCACCTGAGGGACTAGCGGGAGGTGCGCAGTTCTTC.

The chain links TRBV4-2 to TRBJ2-3; the D gene is possibly TRBD2 (5 bases). Trimming pared 4 bases from V and 2 bases from J, leaving 16 bases between. This CDR3 spans 16 amino acids. Germline V gene data show CDR1 as LGHNA and CDR2 as YNFKEQ. CDR3 protein: CASSPSRAANTDTQYF. CDR3 DNA: TGTGCCAGCAGCCCCTCGAGGGCAGCCAACACAGATACGCAGTATTTT.

The J gene is TRBJ2-1, the V gene TRBV11-3; 7 bases are a match to TRBD2. J gave up 12 bases and V 3 bases, and 5 bases lay outside the gene matches. Germline V gives CDR1 SGHNT, CDR2 YENEEA. CDR3 length: 12 amino acids. CDR3 in DNA: TGTGCCAGCAGCTTGCGGACGGGAGGGCAGTTCTTC. It is translated as CASSLRTGGQFF.

This clone was seen only a few times. The CDR3 region is CASSQGGTDNNEQFF. CDR3 DNA: TGTGCCAGCAGCCAAGGGGGGACAGACAACAATGAGCAGTTCTTC. The rearrangement links TRBV4-2 to TRBJ2-1; 7 bases line up with TRBD1. This CDR3 is built from 15 residues. Per the germline V gene, CDR1 is LGHNA and CDR2 is YNFKEQ. The ends lost 1 base at V and 5 bases at J; junction bases unmatched: 5.

This chain uses TRBV30 with TRBJ2-7; TRBD2 aligns across 12 bases. The trim removed 1 base at V and 6 bases at J, leaving 13 bases unmatched. CDR3 length: 17 residues. Germline V gene data show CDR1 as GTSNPN and CDR2 as SVGIG (reference sequence). CDR3 coding DNA: TGTGCCTGGAGTGGTCGGTCTAGCGGGAGGGCCACAGGCGAGCAGTACTTC. Its translation: CAWSGRSSGRATGEQYF.

The rearrangement uses TRBV7-2 and TRBJ2-7, with TRBD2 as a possible D gene (5 bases). This CDR3 has 15 residues. The V end lost 4 bases, the J end lost 0 bases, and 13 bases lay between the germline ends. Germline-derived CDR1 and CDR2 are SGHTA and FQGNSA. CDR3 DNA: TGTGCCAGCAGCTCCGGACTGGTTCTCTCCTACGAGCAGTACTTC. This translates into CASSSGLVLSYEQYF.